A selection of T cell receptor beta chains follows, all from one sample in a study of cytomegalovirus exposure and HLA in healthy donors. Here immunoSEQ multiplex PCR was the method, and the copy in TCRdb shows in-frame clones only, minus some. Of 140,000 to 150,000 clones in the sample, 87% were seen once. Sample: PBMCs. The receptors come from a man younger than 35 in good health and CMV-seropositive. The CDR3 runs from the conserved cysteine through the conserved F or W. The order of the fields is V gene, J gene, CDR3 protein.

V gene: TRBV30
J gene: TRBJ2-2
CDR3 protein: CAWSVQGTDGELFF

V gene: TRBV7-9
J gene: TRBJ2-7
CDR3 protein: CASSLGLAGGFGEQYF

V gene: TRBV6-5
J gene: TRBJ1-2
CDR3 protein: CASSYSTDRDGYTF

V gene: TRBV28
J gene: TRBJ2-1
CDR3 protein: CASSLLAGGFSYNEQFF

V gene: TRBV5-1
J gene: TRBJ2-3
CDR3 protein: CASSVSSTSGEPDTQYF

V gene: TRBV2
J gene: TRBJ2-3
CDR3 protein: CASSEMDRLGDTQYF

V gene: TRBV5-5
J gene: TRBJ1-1
CDR3 protein: CASSSFVGVPEAFF

V gene: TRBV30
J gene: TRBJ2-6
CDR3 protein: CAWSVLSGANVLTF

V gene: TRBV5-4
J gene: TRBJ2-7
CDR3 protein: CASSSNGRYEQYF

V gene: TRBV9
J gene: TRBJ1-1
CDR3 protein: CASSADRTNTEAFF

V gene: TRBV11-2
J gene: TRBJ2-7
CDR3 protein: CASSPLGGSGRSYEQYF

V gene: TRBV5-4
J gene: TRBJ2-7
CDR3 protein: CASRGGTSGSYEQYF

V gene: TRBV5-1
J gene: TRBJ2-4
CDR3 protein: CASSPAPSGGSNIQYF

V gene: TRBV11-3
J gene: TRBJ2-7
CDR3 protein: CASSLTGGDEQYF

V gene: TRBV6-1
J gene: TRBJ2-2
CDR3 protein: CASSGGGVDTGELFF

V gene: TRBV7-8
J gene: TRBJ1-2
CDR3 protein: CASSLGAANYGYTF

V gene: TRBV2
J gene: TRBJ1-6
CDR3 protein: CASSEQGGNSPLHF

V gene: TRBV19
J gene: TRBJ1-1
CDR3 protein: CASSSLGTGHTEAFF

V gene: TRBV11-3
J gene: TRBJ2-1
CDR3 protein: CASSLGGLAGGVGNEQFF

V gene: TRBV9
J gene: TRBJ2-3
CDR3 protein: CASSHFASTDTQYF

V gene: TRBV27
J gene: TRBJ2-7
CDR3 protein: CASSLSVGQRTYEQYF

V gene: TRBV27
J gene: TRBJ1-5
CDR3 protein: CASGHISNQPQHF

V gene: TRBV27
J gene: TRBJ2-1
CDR3 protein: CASRAHGTDNEQFF

V gene: TRBV27
J gene: TRBJ2-1
CDR3 protein: CASSAGLAGVAYDSNEQFF

V gene: TRBV18
J gene: TRBJ2-7
CDR3 protein: CASSPTGRGYEQYF

V gene: TRBV14
J gene: TRBJ2-5
CDR3 protein: CASSQYIAGLYQETQYF

V gene: TRBV27
J gene: TRBJ2-7
CDR3 protein: CASSIGPGGDEQYF

V gene: TRBV11-2
J gene: TRBJ2-1
CDR3 protein: CASSLSSGRARNEQFF

V gene: TRBV30
J gene: TRBJ2-1
CDR3 protein: CAWSVYGDEQFF

V gene: TRBV6-5
J gene: TRBJ2-7
CDR3 protein: CASGMGQTYYEQYF

V gene: TRBV27
J gene: TRBJ2-3
CDR3 protein: CASSLLAGGAVSTQYF

V gene: TRBV7-8
J gene: TRBJ2-1
CDR3 protein: CASSLIGLTSGGPYNEQFF

V gene: TRBV11-2
J gene: TRBJ1-4
CDR3 protein: CASSPVRGGRTNEKLFF

V gene: TRBV19
J gene: TRBJ2-5
CDR3 protein: CASSHSRTGDQETQYF

V gene: TRBV10-3
J gene: TRBJ2-7
CDR3 protein: CAISESSRGSEQYF

V gene: TRBV6-5
J gene: TRBJ1-1
CDR3 protein: CASSYQVNTEAFF

V gene: TRBV10-3
J gene: TRBJ1-1
CDR3 protein: CAISEGLISEAFF

V gene: TRBV27
J gene: TRBJ1-2
CDR3 protein: CASSLLGQGHYGYTF

V gene: TRBV28
J gene: TRBJ2-7
CDR3 protein: CASSSGQRGHEQYF

V gene: TRBV5-4
J gene: TRBJ1-1
CDR3 protein: CASSLVRGDANTEAFF

V gene: TRBV7-2
J gene: TRBJ2-7
CDR3 protein: CASSLYSGGAYEQYF

V gene: TRBV9
J gene: TRBJ2-2
CDR3 protein: CASSFYDRGQANTGELFF

V gene: TRBV5-1
J gene: TRBJ2-1
CDR3 protein: CASSLGESGRYNEQFF

V gene: TRBV13
J gene: TRBJ1-1
CDR3 protein: CASSLRAGPGSTEAFF

V gene: TRBV2
J gene: TRBJ2-3
CDR3 protein: CASSESRATDTQYF

V gene: TRBV6-6
J gene: TRBJ2-7
CDR3 protein: CASSIGQGQEQYF

V gene: TRBV2
J gene: TRBJ1-5
CDR3 protein: CASGDNYSNQPQHF

V gene: TRBV6-5
J gene: TRBJ1-4
CDR3 protein: CASSYSSGSEKLFF